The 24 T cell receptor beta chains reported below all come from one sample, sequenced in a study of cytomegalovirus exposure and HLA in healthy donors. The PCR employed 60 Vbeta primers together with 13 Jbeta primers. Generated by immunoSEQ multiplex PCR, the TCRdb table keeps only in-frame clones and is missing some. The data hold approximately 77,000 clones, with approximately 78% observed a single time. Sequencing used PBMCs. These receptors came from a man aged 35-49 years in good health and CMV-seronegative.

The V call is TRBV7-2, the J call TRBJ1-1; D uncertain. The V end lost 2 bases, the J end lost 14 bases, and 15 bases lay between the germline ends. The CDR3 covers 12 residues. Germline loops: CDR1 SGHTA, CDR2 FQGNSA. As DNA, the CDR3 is TGTGCCAGCAGCTTAATGGGGAGTCCGGCCTTCTTT. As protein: CASSLMGSPAFF.

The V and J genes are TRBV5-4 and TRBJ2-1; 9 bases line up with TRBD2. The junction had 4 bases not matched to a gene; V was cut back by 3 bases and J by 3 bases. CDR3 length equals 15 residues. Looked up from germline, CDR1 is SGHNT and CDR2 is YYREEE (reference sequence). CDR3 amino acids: CASSSGLASYNEQFF. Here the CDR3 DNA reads TGTGCCAGCAGCTCCGGACTAGCGAGCTACAATGAGCAGTTCTTC. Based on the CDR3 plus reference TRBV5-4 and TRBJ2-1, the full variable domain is ETGVTQSPTHLIKTRGQQVTLRCSSQSGHNTVSWYQQALGQGPQFIFQYYREEENGRGNFPPRFSGLQFPNYSSELNVNALELDDSALYLCASSSGLASYNEQFFGPGTRLTVL.

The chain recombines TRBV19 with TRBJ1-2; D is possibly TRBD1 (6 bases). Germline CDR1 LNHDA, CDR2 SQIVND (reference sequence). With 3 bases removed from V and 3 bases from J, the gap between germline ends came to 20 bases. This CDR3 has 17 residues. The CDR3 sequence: CASSIRQGGGSDYGYTF. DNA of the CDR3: TGTGCCAGTAGTATCCGCCAAGGGGGGGGATCGGACTATGGCTACACCTTC.

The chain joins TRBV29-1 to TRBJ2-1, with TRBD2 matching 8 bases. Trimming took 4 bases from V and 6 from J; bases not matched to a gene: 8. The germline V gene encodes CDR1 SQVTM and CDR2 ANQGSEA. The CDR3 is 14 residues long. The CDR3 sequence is CSVVASGLRNEQFF. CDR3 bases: TGCAGCGTTGTAGCTAGCGGGCTCCGCAATGAGCAGTTCTTC.

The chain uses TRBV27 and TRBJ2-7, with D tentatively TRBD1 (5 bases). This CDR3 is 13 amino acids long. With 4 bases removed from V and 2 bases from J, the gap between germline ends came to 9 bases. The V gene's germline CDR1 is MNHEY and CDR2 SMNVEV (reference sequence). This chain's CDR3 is CASSSQGPYEQYF. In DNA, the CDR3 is TGTGCCAGCAGTTCGCAGGGCCCCTACGAGCAGTACTTC.

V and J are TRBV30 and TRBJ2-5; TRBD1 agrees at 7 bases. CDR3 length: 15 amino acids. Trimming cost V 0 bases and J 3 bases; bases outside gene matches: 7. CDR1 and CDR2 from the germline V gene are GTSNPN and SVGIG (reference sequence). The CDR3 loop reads CAWSVTLDREETQYF. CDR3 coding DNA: TGTGCCTGGAGTGTAACCCTCGACAGGGAAGAGACCCAGTACTTC.

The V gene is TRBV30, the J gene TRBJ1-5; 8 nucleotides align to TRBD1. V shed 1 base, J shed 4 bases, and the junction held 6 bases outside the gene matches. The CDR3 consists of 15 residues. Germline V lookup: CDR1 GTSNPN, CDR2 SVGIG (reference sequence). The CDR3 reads CAWSGARGPNQPQHF. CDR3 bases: TGTGCCTGGAGTGGAGCCAGGGGGCCGAATCAGCCCCAGCATTTT.

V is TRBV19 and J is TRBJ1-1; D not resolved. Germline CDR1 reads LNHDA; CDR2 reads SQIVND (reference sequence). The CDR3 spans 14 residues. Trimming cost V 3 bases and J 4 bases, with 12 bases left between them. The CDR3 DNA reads TGTGCCAGTAGTATTGGAGGGATTGGCACTGAAGCTTTCTTT. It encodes CASSIGGIGTEAFF.

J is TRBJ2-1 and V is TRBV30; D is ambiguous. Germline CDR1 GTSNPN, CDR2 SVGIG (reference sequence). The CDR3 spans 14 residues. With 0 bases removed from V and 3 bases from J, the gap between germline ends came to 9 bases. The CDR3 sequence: CAWSVSEVYNEQFF. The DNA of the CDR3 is TGTGCCTGGAGTGTAAGCGAGGTCTACAATGAGCAGTTCTTC.

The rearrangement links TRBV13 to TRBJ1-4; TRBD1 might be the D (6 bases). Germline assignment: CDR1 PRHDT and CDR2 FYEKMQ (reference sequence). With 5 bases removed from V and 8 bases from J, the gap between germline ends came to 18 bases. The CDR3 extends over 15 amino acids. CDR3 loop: CASSPGTYPREKLFF. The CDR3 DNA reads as TGTGCCAGCAGCCCGGGGACATACCCTCGGGAAAAACTGTTTTTT.

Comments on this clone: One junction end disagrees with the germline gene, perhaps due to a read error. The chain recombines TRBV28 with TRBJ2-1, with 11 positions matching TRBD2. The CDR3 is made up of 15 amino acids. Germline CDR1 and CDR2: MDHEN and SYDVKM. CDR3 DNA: TGTGTCAGCAGTTTATGGCTAGCGGGAGGAGGGGAGCAGTTCTTC. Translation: CVSSLWLAGGGEQFF. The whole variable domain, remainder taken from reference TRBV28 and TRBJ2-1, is DVKVTQSSRYLVKRTGEKVFLECVQDMDHENMFWYRQDPGLGLRLIYFSYDVKMKEKGDIPEGYSVSREKKERFSLILESASTNQTSMYLCVSSLWLAGGGEQFFGPGTRLTVL.

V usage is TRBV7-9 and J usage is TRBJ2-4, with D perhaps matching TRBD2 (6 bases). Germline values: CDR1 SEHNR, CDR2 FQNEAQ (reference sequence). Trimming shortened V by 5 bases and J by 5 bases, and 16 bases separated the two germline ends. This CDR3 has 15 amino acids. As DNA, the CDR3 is TGTGCCAGCAGCCCCCCCCGGGACTCTGAAAACATTCAGTACTTC. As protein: CASSPPRDSENIQYF.

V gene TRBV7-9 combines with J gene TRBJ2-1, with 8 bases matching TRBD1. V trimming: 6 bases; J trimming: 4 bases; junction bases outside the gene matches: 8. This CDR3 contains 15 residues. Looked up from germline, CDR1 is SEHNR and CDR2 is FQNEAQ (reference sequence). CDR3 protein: CASRRTGKGYNEQFF. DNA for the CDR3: TGTGCCAGCAGACGGACAGGGAAAGGGTACAATGAGCAGTTCTTC.

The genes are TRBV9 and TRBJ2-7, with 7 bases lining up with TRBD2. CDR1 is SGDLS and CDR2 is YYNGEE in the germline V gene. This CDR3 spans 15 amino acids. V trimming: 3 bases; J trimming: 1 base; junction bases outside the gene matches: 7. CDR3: CASSGGLAESYEQYF. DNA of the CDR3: TGTGCCAGCAGCGGAGGGCTAGCGGAGTCCTACGAGCAGTACTTC.

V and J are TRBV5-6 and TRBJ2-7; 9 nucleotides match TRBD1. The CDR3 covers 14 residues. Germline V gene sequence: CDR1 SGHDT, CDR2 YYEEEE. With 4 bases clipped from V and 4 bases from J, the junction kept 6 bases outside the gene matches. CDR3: CASSPVDRGYEQYF. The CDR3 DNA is TGTGCCAGCAGCCCAGTGGACAGGGGATACGAGCAGTACTTC.

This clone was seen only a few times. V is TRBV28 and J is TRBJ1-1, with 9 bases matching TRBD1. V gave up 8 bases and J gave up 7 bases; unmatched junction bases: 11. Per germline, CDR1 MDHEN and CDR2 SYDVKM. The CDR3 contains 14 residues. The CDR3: CASGQTGGYNEAFF. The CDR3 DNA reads TGTGCCAGCGGACAGACAGGGGGTTACAATGAAGCTTTCTTT.

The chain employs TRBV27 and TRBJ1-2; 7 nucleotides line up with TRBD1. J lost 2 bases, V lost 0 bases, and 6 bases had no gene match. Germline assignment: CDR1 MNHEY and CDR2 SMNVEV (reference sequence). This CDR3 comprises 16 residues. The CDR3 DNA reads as TGTGCCAGCAGTTTATCGATAAGGGGGCGGAACTATGGCTACACCTTC. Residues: CASSLSIRGRNYGYTF.

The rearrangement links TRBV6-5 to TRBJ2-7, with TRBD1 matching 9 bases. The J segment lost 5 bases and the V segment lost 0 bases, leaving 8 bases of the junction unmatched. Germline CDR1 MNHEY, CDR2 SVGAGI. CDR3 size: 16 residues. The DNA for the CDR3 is TGTGCCAGCAGTTACTCGAAGGGACAGGGTGGAAACGAGCAGTACTTC. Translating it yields CASSYSKGQGGNEQYF.

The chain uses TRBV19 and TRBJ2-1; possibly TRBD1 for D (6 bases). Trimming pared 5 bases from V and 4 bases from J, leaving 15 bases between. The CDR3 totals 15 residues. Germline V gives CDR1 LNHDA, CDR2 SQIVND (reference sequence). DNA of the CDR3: TGTGCCAGTAGTGAAACAGGGAGTTGGTACAATGAGCAGTTCTTC. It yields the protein CASSETGSWYNEQFF.

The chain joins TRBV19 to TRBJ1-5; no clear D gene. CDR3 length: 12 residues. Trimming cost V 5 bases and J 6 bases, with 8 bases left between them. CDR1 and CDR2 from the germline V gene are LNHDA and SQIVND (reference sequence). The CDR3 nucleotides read TGTGCCAGTAGTGCGGGATTTCAGCCCCAGCATTTT. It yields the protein CASSAGFQPQHF.

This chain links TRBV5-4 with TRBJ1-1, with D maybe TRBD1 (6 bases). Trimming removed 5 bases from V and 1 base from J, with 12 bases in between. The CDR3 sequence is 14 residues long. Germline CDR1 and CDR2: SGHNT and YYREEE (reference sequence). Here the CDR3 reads CASRNGQRNTEAFF. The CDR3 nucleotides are TGTGCCAGCAGAAACGGACAGAGGAACACTGAAGCTTTCTTT.

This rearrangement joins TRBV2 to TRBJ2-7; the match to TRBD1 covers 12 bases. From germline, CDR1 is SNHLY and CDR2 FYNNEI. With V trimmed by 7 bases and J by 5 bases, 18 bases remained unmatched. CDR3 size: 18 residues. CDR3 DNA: TGTGCCAGCACTGCGGGGGACAGGGGGCGATTCCCTCCCAACGAGCAGTACTTC. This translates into CASTAGDRGRFPPNEQYF.

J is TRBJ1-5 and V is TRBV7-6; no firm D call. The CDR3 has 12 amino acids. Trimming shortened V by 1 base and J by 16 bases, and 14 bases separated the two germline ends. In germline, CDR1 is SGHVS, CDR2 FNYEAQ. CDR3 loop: CASSLDRREVHF. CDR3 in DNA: TGTGCCAGCAGCTTAGACCGTCGAGAGGTCCATTTT.

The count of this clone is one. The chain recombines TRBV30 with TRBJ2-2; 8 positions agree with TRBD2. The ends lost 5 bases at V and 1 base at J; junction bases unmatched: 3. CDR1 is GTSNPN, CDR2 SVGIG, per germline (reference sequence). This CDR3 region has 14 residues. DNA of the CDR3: TGTGCCTGGGAGGGACTAGAGAACACCGGGGAGCTGTTTTTT. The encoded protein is CAWEGLENTGELFF.